Shown below are 14 T cell receptor beta chains from a single sample sequenced in a study of regulatory T cells in long-lasting Graves disease. According to the study, TCR beta libraries were built with iRepertoire HTBI primers and CDR3-region Arm-PCR. One entry per CDR3 protein, called by TCRdb with MiXCR from the multiplex PCR reads. Of 500,000 or so distinct CDR3 sequences listed, about 15% were seen once; the top ten hold around 25%. Time point meaning: newly diagnosed GD, antithyroid drugs for less than 3 months. Construction of the TCR library relied on RNA isolated from PBMCs. Another study also made use of these data, one on T cells in Graves' hyperthyroidism and ophthalmopathy.

The specimen comprised peripheral blood mononuclear cells (PBMCs), sampled at new diagnosis, from a patient treated with antithyroid drugs. Receptors were obtained from a woman aged 35 to 60 with Graves disease.

This chain links TRBV7-3 with TRBJ2-1; possible D gene TRBD2, 5 bases. Germline V gives CDR1 SGHTA, CDR2 FQGTGA. The CDR3 contains 17 residues. V was pared by 2 bases and J by 7 bases, with 21 bases between. CDR3 amino acids: CASSLFSLSTRANEQFF. CDR3 in DNA: TGTGCCAGCAGCTTATTCTCCCTCTCTACGCGGGCAAATGAGCAGTTCTTC. Full variable domain (missing parts from reference TRBV7-3 and TRBJ2-1): GAGVSQTPSNKVTEKGKYVELRCDPISGHTALYWYRQSLGQGPEFLIYFQGTGAADDSGLPNDRFFAVRPEGSVSTLKIQRTERGDSAVYLCASSLFSLSTRANEQFFGPGTRLTVL.

There are a few counts of this clonotype. Compared with germline, one end of the junction differs, possibly owing to a read error. The rearrangement uses TRBV20-1 and TRBJ2-7; TRBD1 is a possible D gene (6 bases). Germline-derived CDR1 and CDR2 are DFQATT and SNEGSKA (reference sequence). The CDR3 has 13 residues. The chain's CDR3 is CSASETQGYEQYF. CDR3 DNA sequence: TGTAGTGCTAGTGAGACACAGGGCTACGAGCAGTACTTC.

This clonotype was detected many times. The chain has TRBV24-1 and TRBJ1-5; D is uncertain. Between the trimmed V and J ends, which lost 10 bases and 0 bases, there was a span of 15 bases. This CDR3 has 15 amino acids. Germline lookup yields CDR1 KGHDR and CDR2 SFDVKD. The CDR3 region is CATHDALCSNQPQHF. In nucleotides, the CDR3 is TGTGCCACTCATGATGCACTGTGTAGCAATCAGCCCCAGCATTTT.

Regarding this clonotype: One junction end disagrees with the germline gene, perhaps due to a read error. The chain has TRBV25-1 and TRBJ1-3; tentatively, D is TRBD1 (5 bases). The CDR3 sequence is 15 residues long. Germline lookup yields CDR1 MGHDK and CDR2 SYGVNS. The chain's CDR3 is CASSESWTFGSTIYF. The CDR3 nucleotides read TGTGCCAGCAGTGAATCTTGGACATTTGGAAGCACCATATATTTT. Using reference TRBV25-1 and TRBJ1-3 for the parts outside the CDR3, the full variable domain is EADIYQTPRYLVIGTGKKITLECSQTMGHDKMYWYQQDPGMELHLIHYSYGVNSTEKGDLSSESTVSRIRTEHFPLTLESARPSHTSQYLCASSESWTFGSTIYFGEGSWLTVV.

The rearrangement links TRBV25-1 to TRBJ2-1, with 9 nucleotides matching TRBD1. The CDR3 length is 17 residues. The trim removed 4 bases at V and 10 bases at J, leaving 17 bases unmatched. CDR1 MGHDK and CDR2 SYGVNS come from the germline V gene. CDR3 sequence (DNA): TGTGCCAGCAGTGCCGTCTACCGGGACAGGGCATCTAACGAGCAGTTCTTC. Amino acid sequence: CASSAVYRDRASNEQFF.

This clonotype was recorded at least ten times. The chain employs TRBV28 and TRBJ2-1; TRBD1 matches at 11 bases. This CDR3 spans 13 amino acids. CDR1 and CDR2 (germline): MDHEN, SYDVKM. With 10 bases clipped from V and 4 bases from J, the junction kept 3 bases outside the gene matches. As DNA, the CDR3 is TGTGCCACGGGGACAGGGGGGTACAATGAGCAGTTCTTC. Translation gives CATGTGGYNEQFF.

The chain combines TRBV7-2 with TRBJ2-7, with D possibly being TRBD2 (6 bases). The CDR3 sequence is 14 residues long. V was trimmed by 2 bases and J by 3 bases, leaving 11 bases between them. CDR1 is SGHTA, CDR2 FQGNSA, per germline. CDR3: CASSLIGRGYEQYF. CDR3 nucleotide sequence: TGTGCCAGCAGCTTAATCGGGCGGGGCTACGAGCAGTACTTC.

This clonotype was seen a handful of times. V gene TRBV19 combines with J gene TRBJ2-5; D may be TRBD1 (6 bases). The CDR3 sequence is 16 residues long. From germline, CDR1 is LNHDA and CDR2 SQIVND (reference sequence). V dropped 8 bases and J dropped 0 bases, with 19 bases sitting between them. CDR3 in amino acids: CASSDTKTGHQETQYF. In DNA, the CDR3 is TGTGCCAGTTCCGATACTAAGACAGGACACCAAGAGACCCAGTACTTC.

This clonotype was detected ten times or more. The chain employs TRBV7-3 and TRBJ2-3; possibly TRBD2 for D (7 bases). The CDR3 extends over 14 amino acids. Germline values: CDR1 SGHTA, CDR2 FQGTGA. V shed 4 bases and J shed 3 bases, with 11 bases lying between them. The CDR3 bases are TGTGCCAGCAGCTCCGGGGGGCCTACAGATACGCAGTATTTT. Protein product: CASSSGGPTDTQYF.

This clonotype was observed many times. This rearrangement joins TRBV29-1 to TRBJ1-2; D perhaps matches TRBD1 (5 bases). The germline V and J ends were trimmed by 5 bases and 3 bases, with 16 bases remaining between them. The CDR3 has 14 residues. Per the germline V gene, CDR1 is SQVTM and CDR2 is ANQGSEA. The CDR3 DNA reads as TGCAGCGTTACCCCCAAGGGGAGGGACTATGGCTACACCTTC. Its protein is CSVTPKGRDYGYTF.

The rearrangement joins TRBV5-6 to TRBJ2-5; 8 nucleotides agree with TRBD2. Looked up from germline, CDR1 is SGHDT and CDR2 is YYEEEE. V dropped 4 bases and J dropped 1; count of bases not matched to a gene: 9. The CDR3 is 16 residues long. CDR3 coding DNA: TGTGCCAGCAGCACTGGAGCGGGGGAGTTCCAAGAGACCCAGTACTTC. Translating it yields CASSTGAGEFQETQYF.

The table lists this clonotype with many counts. The V call is TRBV28, the J call TRBJ1-6; 9 bases align to TRBD1. The CDR3 is 14 residues long. After removal of 6 bases from V and 7 bases from J, the junction contained 4 bases not matched to a gene. Germline CDR1 and CDR2: MDHEN and SYDVKM. Here the CDR3 reads CASSLGQGNSPLHF. Written as DNA, the CDR3 is TGTGCCAGCAGCCTCGGACAGGGGAATTCACCCCTCCACTTT.

V gene TRBV11-3 combines with J gene TRBJ2-5, with D tentatively TRBD1 (6 bases). The germline gives CDR1 SGHNT, CDR2 YENEEA. CDR3 length equals 15 residues. Trimming removed 3 bases at V and 5 bases at J, with 16 bases between. In DNA, the CDR3 is TGTGCCAGCAGCTTTGACCTCAGGGGAAGGGAGACCCAGTACTTC. Protein: CASSFDLRGRETQYF.

In the case of this clonotype: A much bigger clone sits one base away, suggesting this may be a read error. This rearrangement joins TRBV7-2 to TRBJ2-7; D is perhaps TRBD2 (5 bases). The CDR3 has 14 residues. CDR1 is SGHTA, CDR2 FQGNSA, per germline. CDR3 nucleotides: TGTGCCAGCAACTTAGCGCTAATGTTTGACGAGCAGTACTTC. Residues: CASNLALMFDEQYF. The full variable domain, completed using reference TRBV7-2 and TRBJ2-7, is GAGVSQSPSNKVTEKGKDVELRCDPISGHTALYWYRQSLGQGLEFLIYFQGNSAPDKSGLPSDRFSAERTGGSVSTLTIQRTQQEDSAVYLCASNLALMFDEQYFGPGTRLTVT.